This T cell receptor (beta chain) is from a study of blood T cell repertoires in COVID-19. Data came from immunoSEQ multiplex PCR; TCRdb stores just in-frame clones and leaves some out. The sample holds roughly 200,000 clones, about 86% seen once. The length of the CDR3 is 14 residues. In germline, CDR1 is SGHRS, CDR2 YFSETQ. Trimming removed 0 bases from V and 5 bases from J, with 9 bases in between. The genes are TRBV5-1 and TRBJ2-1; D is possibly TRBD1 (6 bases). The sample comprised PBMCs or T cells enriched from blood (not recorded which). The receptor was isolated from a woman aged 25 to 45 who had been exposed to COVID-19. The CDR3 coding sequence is TGCGCCAGCAGCTTGGTCAGGGGTCACAATGAGCAGTTCTTC. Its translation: CASSLVRGHNEQFF.